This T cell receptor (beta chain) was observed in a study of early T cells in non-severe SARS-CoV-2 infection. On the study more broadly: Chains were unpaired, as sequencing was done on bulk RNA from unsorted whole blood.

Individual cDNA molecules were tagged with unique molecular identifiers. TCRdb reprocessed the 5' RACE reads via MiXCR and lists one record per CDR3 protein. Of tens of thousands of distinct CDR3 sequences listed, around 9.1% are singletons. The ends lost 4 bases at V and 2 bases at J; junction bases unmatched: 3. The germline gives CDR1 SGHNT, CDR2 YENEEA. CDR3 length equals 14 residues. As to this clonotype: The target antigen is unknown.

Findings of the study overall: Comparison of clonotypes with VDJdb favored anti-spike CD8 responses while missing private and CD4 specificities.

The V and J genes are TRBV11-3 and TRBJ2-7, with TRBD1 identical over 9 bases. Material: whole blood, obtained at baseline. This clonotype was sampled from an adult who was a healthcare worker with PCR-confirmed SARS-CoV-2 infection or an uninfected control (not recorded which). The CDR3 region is CASSSGTGTYEQYF. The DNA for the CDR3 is TGTGCCAGCAGCTCCGGGACAGGGACCTACGAGCAGTACTTC.